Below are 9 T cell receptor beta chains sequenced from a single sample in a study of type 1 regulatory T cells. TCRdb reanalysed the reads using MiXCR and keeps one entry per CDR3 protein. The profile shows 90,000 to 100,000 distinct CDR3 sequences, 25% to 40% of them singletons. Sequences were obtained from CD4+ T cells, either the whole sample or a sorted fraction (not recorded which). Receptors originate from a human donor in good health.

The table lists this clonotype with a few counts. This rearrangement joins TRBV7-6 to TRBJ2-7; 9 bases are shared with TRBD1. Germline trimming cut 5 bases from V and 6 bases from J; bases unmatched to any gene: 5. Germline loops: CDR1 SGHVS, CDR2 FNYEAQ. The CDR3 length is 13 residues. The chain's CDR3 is CASSQGQGAEQYF. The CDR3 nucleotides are TGTGCCAGCAGCCAGGGACAGGGAGCCGAGCAGTACTTC.

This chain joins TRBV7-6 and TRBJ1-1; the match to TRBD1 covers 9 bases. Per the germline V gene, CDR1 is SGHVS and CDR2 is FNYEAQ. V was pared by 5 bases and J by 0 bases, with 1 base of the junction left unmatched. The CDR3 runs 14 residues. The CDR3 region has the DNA TGTGCCAGCAGCCGACAGGGGGTGAACACTGAAGCTTTCTTT. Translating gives CASSRQGVNTEAFF. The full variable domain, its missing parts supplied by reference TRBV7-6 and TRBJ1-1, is GAGVSQSPRYKVTKRGQDVALRCDPISGHVSLYWYRQALGQGPEFLTYFNYEAQQDKSGLPNDRFSAERPEGSISTLTIQRTEQRDSAMYRCASSRQGVNTEAFFGQGTRLTVV.

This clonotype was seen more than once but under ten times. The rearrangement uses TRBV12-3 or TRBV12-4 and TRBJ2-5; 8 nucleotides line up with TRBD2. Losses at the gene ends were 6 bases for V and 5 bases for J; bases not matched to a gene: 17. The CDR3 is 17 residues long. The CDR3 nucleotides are TGTGCCAGCAGAGCCCGGTCGGGAGCGGGGGTCGGCGAGACCCAGTACTTC. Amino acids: CASRARSGAGVGETQYF.

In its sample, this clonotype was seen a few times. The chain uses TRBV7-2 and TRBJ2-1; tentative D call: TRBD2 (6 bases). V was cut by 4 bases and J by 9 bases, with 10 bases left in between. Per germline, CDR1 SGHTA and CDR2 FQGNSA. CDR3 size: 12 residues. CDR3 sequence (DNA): TGTGCCAGCAGCTCCGGAGGGCCTGAGCAGTTCTTC. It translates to CASSSGGPEQFF.

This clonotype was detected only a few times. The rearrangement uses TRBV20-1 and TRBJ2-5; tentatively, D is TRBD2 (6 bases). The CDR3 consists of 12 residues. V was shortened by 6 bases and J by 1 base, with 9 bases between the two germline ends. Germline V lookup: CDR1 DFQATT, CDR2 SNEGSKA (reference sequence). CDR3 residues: CSARRGQETQYF. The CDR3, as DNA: TGCAGTGCCCGGAGGGGCCAAGAGACCCAGTACTTC.

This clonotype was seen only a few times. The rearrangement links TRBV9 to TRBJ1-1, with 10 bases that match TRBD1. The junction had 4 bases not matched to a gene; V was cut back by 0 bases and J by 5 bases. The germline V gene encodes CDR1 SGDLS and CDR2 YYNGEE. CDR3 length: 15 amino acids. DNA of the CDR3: TGTGCCAGCAGCGTAGATCCGGGACAGGGGACTGAAGCTTTCTTT. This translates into CASSVDPGQGTEAFF.

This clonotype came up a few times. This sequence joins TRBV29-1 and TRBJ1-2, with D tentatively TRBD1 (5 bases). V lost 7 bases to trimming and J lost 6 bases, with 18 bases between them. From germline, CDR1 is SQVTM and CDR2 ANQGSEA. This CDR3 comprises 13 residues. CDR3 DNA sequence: TGCAGCGCCATCAGTGGGCGGGGGGATGGCTACACCTTC. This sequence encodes CSAISGRGDGYTF.

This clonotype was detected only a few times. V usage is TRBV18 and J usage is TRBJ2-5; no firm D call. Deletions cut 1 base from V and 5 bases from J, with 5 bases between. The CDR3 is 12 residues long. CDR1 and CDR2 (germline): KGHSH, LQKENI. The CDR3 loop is CASSPLSETQYF. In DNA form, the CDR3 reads TGTGCCAGCTCACCACTGAGTGAGACCCAGTACTTC.

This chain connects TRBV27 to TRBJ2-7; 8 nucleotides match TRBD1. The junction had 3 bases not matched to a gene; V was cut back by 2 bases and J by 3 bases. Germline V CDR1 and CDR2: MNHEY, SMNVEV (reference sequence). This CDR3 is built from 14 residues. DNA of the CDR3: TGTGCCAGCAGTTTAAGGGACAGGATCTACGAGCAGTACTTC. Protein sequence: CASSLRDRIYEQYF.